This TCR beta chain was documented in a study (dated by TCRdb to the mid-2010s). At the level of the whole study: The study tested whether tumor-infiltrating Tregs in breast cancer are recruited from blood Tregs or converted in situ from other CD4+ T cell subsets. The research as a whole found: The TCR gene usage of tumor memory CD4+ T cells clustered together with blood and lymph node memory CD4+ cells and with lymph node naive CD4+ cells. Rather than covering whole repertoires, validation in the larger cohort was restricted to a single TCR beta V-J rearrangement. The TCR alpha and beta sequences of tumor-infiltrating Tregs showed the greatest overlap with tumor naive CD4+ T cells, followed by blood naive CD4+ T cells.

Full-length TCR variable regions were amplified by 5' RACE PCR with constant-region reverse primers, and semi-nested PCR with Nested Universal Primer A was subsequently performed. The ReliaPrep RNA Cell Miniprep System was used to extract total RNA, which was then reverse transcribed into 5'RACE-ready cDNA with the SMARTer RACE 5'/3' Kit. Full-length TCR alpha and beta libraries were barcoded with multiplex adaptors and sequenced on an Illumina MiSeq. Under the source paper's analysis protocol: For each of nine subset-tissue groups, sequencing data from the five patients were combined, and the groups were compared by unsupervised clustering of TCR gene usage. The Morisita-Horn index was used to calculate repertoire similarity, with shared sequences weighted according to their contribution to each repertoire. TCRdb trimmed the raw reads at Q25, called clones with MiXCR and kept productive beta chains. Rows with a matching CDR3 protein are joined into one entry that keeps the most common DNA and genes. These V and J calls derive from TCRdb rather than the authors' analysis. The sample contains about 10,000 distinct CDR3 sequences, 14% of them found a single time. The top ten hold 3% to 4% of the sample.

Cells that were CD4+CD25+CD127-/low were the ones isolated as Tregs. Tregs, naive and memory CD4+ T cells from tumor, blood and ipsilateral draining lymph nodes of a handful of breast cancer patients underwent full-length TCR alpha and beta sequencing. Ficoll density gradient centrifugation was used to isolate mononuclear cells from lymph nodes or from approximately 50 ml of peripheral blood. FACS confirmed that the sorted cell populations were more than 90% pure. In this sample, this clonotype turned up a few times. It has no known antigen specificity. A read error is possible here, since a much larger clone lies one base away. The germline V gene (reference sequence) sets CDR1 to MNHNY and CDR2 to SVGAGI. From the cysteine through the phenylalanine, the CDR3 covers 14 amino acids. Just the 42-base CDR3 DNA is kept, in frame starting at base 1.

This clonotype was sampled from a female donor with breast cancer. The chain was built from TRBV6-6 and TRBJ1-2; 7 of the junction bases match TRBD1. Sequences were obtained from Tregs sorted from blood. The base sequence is TGTGCCAGCAGACAGGGGTCACAGCAGAATGGCTACGCCTTC. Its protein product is CASRQGSQQNGYAF.